The 27 T cell receptor beta chains in this list originate from one sample, sequenced in a study of OX40 agonist ivuxolimab in advanced cancers. Clones were read by immunoSEQ multiplex PCR, and TCRdb kept only the in-frame ones, dropping some. The top ten hold about 16% of the sample, which has tens of thousands of clones, roughly 81% seen once. The sequenced sample was CD4+ or CD8+ T cells sorted from blood, obtained in a trial of the OX40 agonist ivuxolimab. The receptors were sampled from an adult with an advanced solid tumor such as melanoma, head and neck, liver or kidney cancer.

The chain employs TRBV7-6 and TRBJ2-3; 13 nucleotides agree with TRBD2. Trimming cost V 5 bases and J 6 bases; bases outside gene matches: 8. There are 16 residues in the CDR3. Germline assignment: CDR1 SGHVS and CDR2 FNYEAQ. The CDR3 loop reads CASSPHRTSGSDTQYF. DNA for the CDR3: TGTGCCAGCAGCCCCCACAGGACTAGCGGGAGTGATACGCAGTATTTT.

In the case of this clone: Other DNA sequences of this sample code for an identical CDR3. The V call is TRBV5-4, the J call TRBJ1-5, with D perhaps matching TRBD1 (6 bases). CDR1 is SGHNT and CDR2 is YYREEE in the germline V gene (reference sequence). This CDR3 region has 15 residues. Trimming took 4 bases from V and 2 from J, leaving 13 bases between them. This CDR3 reads CASSVQGLGNQPQHF. The CDR3 DNA follows: TGTGCCAGCAGCGTTCAGGGGTTAGGCAATCAGCCCCAGCATTTT.

The V gene is TRBV28, the J gene TRBJ2-1; 7 nucleotides agree with TRBD1. After removal of 6 bases from V and 5 bases from J, the junction contained 10 bases not matched to a gene. Germline V gene sequence: CDR1 MDHEN, CDR2 SYDVKM. The CDR3 totals 15 residues. The CDR3 region is CASSLGTGANNEQFF. CDR3 bases: TGTGCCAGCAGCTTAGGTACAGGGGCTAACAATGAGCAGTTCTTC.

V and J are TRBV6-1 and TRBJ1-6; no reliable D call. This CDR3 comprises 11 residues. Looked up from germline, CDR1 is MNHNS and CDR2 is SASEGT. V shed 1 base and J shed 16 bases, with 8 bases lying between them. CDR3 loop: CASSEVVGLHF. The CDR3 region has the DNA TGTGCCAGCAGTGAAGTTGTGGGTCTCCACTTT.

The DNA for the CDR3 is TGTGCCATCAATGATGGCTTGGTCCCAGATACGCAGTATTTT. Encoded protein: CAINDGLVPDTQYF. This chain links TRBV10-3 with TRBJ2-3; D not certain. Trimming pared 7 bases from V and 4 bases from J, leaving 15 bases between. There are 14 residues in the CDR3. Germline CDR1 ENHRY, CDR2 SYGVKD.

The rearrangement joins TRBV11-2 to TRBJ1-1; D is undetermined. Looked up from germline, CDR1 is SGHAT and CDR2 is FQNNGV. The CDR3 contains 14 residues. Trimming stripped 3 bases from V and 1 base from J, with 9 bases between. The CDR3 here is CASSFVGTNTEAFF. The CDR3 DNA sequence: TGTGCCAGCAGCTTTGTGGGAACGAACACTGAAGCTTTCTTT.

This chain links TRBV29-1 with TRBJ2-6; the D is unclear. The V gene's germline CDR1 is SQVTM and CDR2 ANQGSEA. CDR3 length equals 13 residues. V dropped 7 bases and J dropped 3 bases, with 10 bases sitting between them. The CDR3 is CSATPFGANVLTF. The CDR3 DNA reads TGCAGCGCTACCCCTTTTGGGGCCAACGTCCTGACTTTC. The full variable domain, in which reference TRBV29-1 and TRBJ2-6 provide the parts outside the CDR3, is SAVISQKPSRDICQRGTSLTIQCQVDSQVTMMFWYRQQPGQSLTLIATANQGSEATYESGFVIDKFPISRPNLTFSTLTVSNMSPEDSSIYLCSATPFGANVLTFGAGSRLTVL.

This chain joins TRBV25-1 and TRBJ1-1, with TRBD1 as a possible D gene (6 bases). The CDR3 has 12 residues. Trimming took off 3 bases at V and 8 bases at J, with 10 bases between the two ends. The V gene's germline CDR1 is MGHDK and CDR2 SYGVNS. CDR3 sequence reads: CASSDRQDEAFF. CDR3 DNA sequence: TGTGCCAGCAGTGATAGACAGGACGAAGCTTTCTTT.

The chain uses TRBV5-6 and TRBJ2-7; D ambiguous. The CDR3 spans 16 residues. Germline CDR1 and CDR2: SGHDT and YYEEEE. The V gene lost 0 bases and the J gene lost 0 bases, with 13 bases spanning the gap. Here the CDR3 reads CASSLASGISSYEQYF. The CDR3 DNA reads as TGTGCCAGCAGCTTGGCGTCGGGCATTAGCTCCTACGAGCAGTACTTC.

V is TRBV6-5 and J is TRBJ2-2, with 9 bases lining up with TRBD1. Unmatched junction bases numbered 3, after V lost 2 bases and J lost 5 bases. CDR1 is MNHEY, CDR2 SVGAGI, per germline. The CDR3 extends over 15 amino acids. CDR3 protein: CASSYMTGGTGELFF. The CDR3 coding sequence is TGTGCCAGCAGTTACATGACAGGGGGGACCGGGGAGCTGTTTTTT.

The CDR3 nucleotides are TGTGCCAGCAGCTTAGCCCCGCCCTGGACGGATGACACTGAAGCTTTCTTT. This codes for CASSLAPPWTDDTEAFF. J is TRBJ1-1 and V is TRBV7-6; D is unclear. The V gene's germline CDR1 is SGHVS and CDR2 FNYEAQ. The germline V and J ends were trimmed by 0 bases and 3 bases, with 17 bases remaining between them. The CDR3 has 17 residues. Drawing the rest from reference TRBV7-6 and TRBJ1-1, the complete variable domain is GAGVSQSPRYKVTKRGQDVALRCDPISGHVSLYWYRQALGQGPEFLTYFNYEAQQDKSGLPNDRFSAERPEGSISTLTIQRTEQRDSAMYRCASSLAPPWTDDTEAFFGQGTRLTVV.

CDR3 amino acids: CAWSSTDNQPQHF. The CDR3 coding sequence is TGTGCCTGGAGCTCTACAGATAATCAGCCCCAGCATTTT. The V gene is TRBV30, the J gene TRBJ1-5, with D uncertain. Germline CDR1 and CDR2: GTSNPN and SVGIG (reference sequence). V lost 3 bases and J 4 bases, leaving 10 bases between the germline ends. CDR3 length equals 13 residues.

The chain uses TRBV13 and TRBJ2-7, with D unclear. The CDR3 totals 14 residues. Deletions cut 1 base from V and 5 bases from J, with 12 bases between. The germline V gene has CDR1 PRHDT and CDR2 FYEKMQ (reference sequence). The CDR3 coding sequence is TGTGCCAGCAGCTTAGTGATACGGACGGACGAGCAGTACTTC. This encodes CASSLVIRTDEQYF.

V and J are TRBV7-6 and TRBJ2-3; TRBD2 agrees at 12 bases. The CDR3 has 18 residues. The germline CDR1 and CDR2 sequences are SGHVS and FNYEAQ. The junction had 11 bases not matched to a gene; V was cut back by 5 bases and J by 2 bases. This chain's CDR3 is CASSLTQLAGGFTDTQYF. CDR3 coding DNA: TGTGCCAGCAGCCTGACCCAACTAGCGGGAGGATTCACAGATACGCAGTATTTT. The whole variable domain, remainder taken from reference TRBV7-6 and TRBJ2-3, is GAGVSQSPRYKVTKRGQDVALRCDPISGHVSLYWYRQALGQGPEFLTYFNYEAQQDKSGLPNDRFSAERPEGSISTLTIQRTEQRDSAMYRCASSLTQLAGGFTDTQYFGPGTRLTVL.

This clone has a single count. The chain recombines TRBV5-1 with TRBJ1-2; 8 bases align to TRBD1. Trimming took 4 bases from V and 2 from J; bases not matched to a gene: 13. This CDR3 comprises 17 residues. CDR1 and CDR2 (germline): SGHRS, YFSETQ. CDR3 sequence: CASSLGTQGARNYGYTF. CDR3 coding DNA: TGCGCCAGCAGCCTCGGGACGCAGGGGGCTAGGAACTATGGCTACACCTTC.

The chain links TRBV4-2 to TRBJ1-2; D ambiguous. Germline V gene sequence: CDR1 LGHNA, CDR2 YNFKEQ. V lost 1 base, J lost 4 bases, and 16 bases lay in between. The CDR3 consists of 16 residues. Here the CDR3 reads CASSQVSLVNFYGYTF. Here the CDR3 DNA reads TGTGCCAGCAGCCAAGTAAGTTTGGTGAACTTCTATGGCTACACCTTC.

The chain links TRBV4-2 to TRBJ1-5, with D hard to call. The CDR3 has 15 residues. V was cut by 3 bases and J by 0 bases, with 9 bases left in between. Germline lookup yields CDR1 LGHNA and CDR2 YNFKEQ. The CDR3 nucleotides read TGTGCCAGCAGCCAGTGGATGGATAGCAATCAGCCCCAGCATTTT. It yields the protein CASSQWMDSNQPQHF.

This clone appeared a single time. V usage is TRBV18 and J usage is TRBJ1-2; 7 nucleotides align to TRBD1. CDR3 length: 14 amino acids. Germline CDR1 and CDR2: KGHSH and LQKENI. J gave up 4 bases and V 0 bases, and 2 bases lay outside the gene matches. DNA of the CDR3: TGTGCCAGCTCACCACCAGGGGGCGTCTATGGCTACACCTTC. Encoded protein: CASSPPGGVYGYTF. The entire variable domain, with the rest obtained from reference TRBV18 and TRBJ1-2, is as follows: NAGVMQNPRHLVRRRGQEARLRCSPMKGHSHVYWYRQLPEEGLKFMVYLQKENIIDESGMPKERFSAEFPKEGPSILRIQQVVRGDSAAYFCASSPPGGVYGYTFGSGTRLTVV.

The CDR3 is CASSTGNSPLHF. CDR3 nucleotides: TGTGCCAGCAGTACGGGTAATTCACCCCTCCACTTT. The chain has TRBV5-4 and TRBJ1-6; no clear D gene. V dropped 5 bases and J dropped 6 bases, with 6 bases sitting between them. Germline CDR1 and CDR2: SGHNT and YYREEE (reference sequence). This CDR3 comprises 12 residues. The variable domain in full, completed from reference TRBV5-4 and TRBJ1-6, reads ETGVTQSPTHLIKTRGQQVTLRCSSQSGHNTVSWYQQALGQGPQFIFQYYREEENGRGNFPPRFSGLQFPNYSSELNVNALELDDSALYLCASSTGNSPLHFGNGTRLTVT.

This chain joins TRBV9 and TRBJ2-1; perhaps TRBD2 as D (6 bases). Germline V gene lookup returns CDR1 SGDLS and CDR2 YYNGEE. CDR3 length: 14 residues. The germline V and J ends were trimmed by 3 bases and 0 bases, with 7 bases remaining between them. The CDR3 is CASSAGGSYNEQFF. As DNA, the CDR3 is TGTGCCAGCAGCGCCGGGGGCTCCTACAATGAGCAGTTCTTC.

The chain uses TRBV2 and TRBJ1-4; D possibly corresponds to TRBD1 (5 bases). Trimming cost V 4 bases and J 4 bases, with 19 bases left between them. CDR1 and CDR2 from the germline V gene are SNHLY and FYNNEI. The CDR3 runs to 17 residues. For the CDR3, the DNA is TGTGCCAGCAGTGTCAGGGCCCCCCTGGACTATAATGAAAAACTGTTTTTT. It yields the protein CASSVRAPLDYNEKLFF. The complete variable domain, with remaining parts taken from reference TRBV2 and TRBJ1-4, reads EPEVTQTPSHQVTQMGQEVILRCVPISNHLYFYWYRQILGQKVEFLVSFYNNEISEKSEIFDDQFSVERPDGSNFTLKIRSTKLEDSAMYFCASSVRAPLDYNEKLFFGSGTQLSVL.

CDR3 nucleotides: TGTGCCAGCAGCCAAGAGGAACTAGCGGGGGATTCCTACGAGCAGTACTTC. It codes for CASSQEELAGDSYEQYF. The chain has TRBV4-2 and TRBJ2-7; 11 bases map to TRBD2. V shed 0 bases, J shed 1 base, and the junction held 5 bases outside the gene matches. Germline V gene sequence: CDR1 LGHNA, CDR2 YNFKEQ. This CDR3 contains 17 residues.

This rearrangement joins TRBV5-6 to TRBJ2-5; 7 bases are shared with TRBD1. V was pared by 0 bases and J by 2 bases, with 7 bases of the junction left unmatched. Germline V gives CDR1 SGHDT, CDR2 YYEEEE. The CDR3 is made up of 16 amino acids. The CDR3 bases are TGTGCCAGCAGCTTGGGAGGGGGCGCCCGGCAAGAGACCCAGTACTTC. This translates into CASSLGGGARQETQYF.

This clone appeared a single time. The chain combines TRBV29-1 with TRBJ2-2; D possibly corresponds to TRBD1 (6 bases). Germline values: CDR1 SQVTM, CDR2 ANQGSEA. V was cut by 6 bases and J by 0 bases, with 11 bases left in between. This CDR3 comprises 14 residues. The CDR3 bases are TGCAGCGTCGCCGGGACACCGAACACCGGGGAGCTGTTTTTT. Residues: CSVAGTPNTGELFF.

The chain employs TRBV7-9 and TRBJ2-1; no firm D call. Between the trimmed V and J ends, which lost 6 bases and 6 bases, there was a span of 9 bases. The CDR3 is 12 amino acids. CDR1 and CDR2 from the germline V gene are SEHNR and FQNEAQ (reference sequence). CDR3 nucleotide sequence: TGTGCCAGCAGGTTCCTCAGCAATGAGCAGTTCTTC. Its protein product is CASRFLSNEQFF.

The chain links TRBV19 to TRBJ2-1; 11 bases agree with TRBD2. This CDR3 comprises 16 residues. Germline trimming cut 1 base from V and 10 bases from J; bases unmatched to any gene: 9. The germline CDR1 and CDR2 sequences are LNHDA and SQIVND (reference sequence). The CDR3 DNA reads as TGTGCCAGTAGTATAGTGGATAGCGGGAGGGCGGGAGAGCAGTTCTTC. Protein: CASSIVDSGRAGEQFF.

By frequency in the sample, this clone is medium-sized. The rearrangement uses TRBV4-3 and TRBJ1-4, with 8 bases that match TRBD1. This CDR3 comprises 16 residues. Trimming at V came to 4 bases and at J to 7 bases, leaving 11 bases not matched to a gene. CDR1 LGHNA and CDR2 YSLEER come from the germline V gene. CDR3 DNA: TGCGCCAGCAGCCCCGGACAGGGTGAGCCGGGTGAAAAACTGTTTTTT. Its translation: CASSPGQGEPGEKLFF.